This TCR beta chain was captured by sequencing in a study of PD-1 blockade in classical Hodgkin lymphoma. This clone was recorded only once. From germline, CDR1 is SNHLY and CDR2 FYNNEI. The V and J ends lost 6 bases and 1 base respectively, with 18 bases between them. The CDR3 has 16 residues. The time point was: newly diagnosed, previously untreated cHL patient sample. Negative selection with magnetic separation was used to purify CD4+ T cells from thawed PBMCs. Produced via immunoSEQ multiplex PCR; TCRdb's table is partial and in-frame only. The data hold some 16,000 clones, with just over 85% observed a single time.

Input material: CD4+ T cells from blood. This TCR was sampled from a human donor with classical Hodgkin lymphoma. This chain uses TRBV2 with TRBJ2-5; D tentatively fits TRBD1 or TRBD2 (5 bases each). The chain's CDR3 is CASRGGSMGVQETQYF. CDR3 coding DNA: TGTGCCAGCAGGGGCGGCTCGATGGGGGTCCAAGAGACCCAGTACTTC.